These 10 T cell receptor beta chains were all obtained from the same sample, sequenced in a study of T cells in Graves' hyperthyroidism and ophthalmopathy. Amplification of TCR beta CDR3 regions was performed using RNA transcripts as template. RT-PCR in the first round (using the HTBI primer set) targeted the TCR CDR3. TCRdb independently ran MiXCR on the multiplex PCR reads; one entry per CDR3 protein. The sample consists of approximately 210,000 distinct CDR3 sequences, roughly 15% of them appearing once. What was sequenced was blood. Source of these receptors: a middle-aged man with Graves' hyperthyroidism.

This clonotype occurred a few times. The chain has TRBV5-1 and TRBJ2-7; D tentatively fits TRBD1 or TRBD2 (5 bases each). Trimming cost V 1 base and J 3 bases, with 17 bases left between them. The CDR3 loop spans 16 amino acids. The V gene's germline CDR1 is SGHRS and CDR2 YFSETQ. The CDR3 DNA sequence: TGCGCCAGCAGCTTGAGTTCCGGGACCCTCATCTACGAGCAGTACTTC. Translated, it gives CASSLSSGTLIYEQYF.

The rearrangement uses TRBV13 and TRBJ2-7; the D is unclear. Germline loops: CDR1 PRHDT, CDR2 FYEKMQ (reference sequence). V shed 5 bases and J shed 3 bases, with 11 bases lying between them. The CDR3 loop spans 13 amino acids. The CDR3, as DNA: TGTGCCAGCAGCCACCCGCAGTTCTACGAGCAGTACTTC. The encoded protein is CASSHPQFYEQYF.

The V call is TRBV24-1, the J call TRBJ1-2; D may be TRBD1 (5 bases). The CDR3 is made up of 12 amino acids. Germline CDR1 and CDR2: KGHDR and SFDVKD. Trimming took off 9 bases at V and 2 bases at J, with 9 bases between the two ends. CDR3 sequence: CATGDGNYGYTF. Written as DNA, the CDR3 is TGTGCCACCGGGGACGGGAACTATGGCTACACCTTC.

The chain has TRBV6-5 and TRBJ2-7; maybe TRBD2 (5 bases). Germline V lookup: CDR1 MNHEY, CDR2 SVGAGI. V dropped 2 bases and J dropped 7 bases, with 15 bases sitting between them. The length of the CDR3 is 14 residues. In nucleotides, the CDR3 is TGTGCCAGCAGTTACGGGCGGGCCCCCTTTGAGCAGTACTTC. This codes for CASSYGRAPFEQYF.

This sequence joins TRBV11-2 and TRBJ2-7, with 10 bases matching TRBD2. The CDR3 runs 14 residues. The junction had 7 bases not matched to a gene; V was cut back by 6 bases and J by 5 bases. The germline gives CDR1 SGHAT, CDR2 FQNNGV. The CDR3 spells CASRLGLASDEQYF. CDR3 nucleotides: TGTGCCAGCAGATTGGGACTAGCGAGCGACGAGCAGTACTTC.

V usage is TRBV5-1 and J usage is TRBJ2-7; D may match TRBD1 or TRBD2 (5 bases each). Germline V gene data show CDR1 as SGHRS and CDR2 as YFSETQ. The CDR3 length is 14 residues. The germline V and J ends were trimmed by 4 bases and 5 bases, with 16 bases remaining between them. The CDR3 reads CASSIYRDGDEQYF. The CDR3 DNA follows: TGCGCCAGCAGCATCTACCGGGACGGAGACGAGCAGTACTTC.

This clonotype has a count of ten or more. The rearrangement uses TRBV7-9 and TRBJ2-7; D may correspond to TRBD1 or TRBD2 (5 bases each). The CDR3 length is 14 residues. Trimming left V 1 base short and J 3 bases short, with 10 bases between. The germline V gene has CDR1 SEHNR and CDR2 FQNEAQ (reference sequence). The CDR3 here is CASSLVGPSYEQYF. The CDR3 DNA sequence: TGTGCCAGCAGCTTAGTGGGACCCAGCTACGAGCAGTACTTC.

There are a few counts of this clonotype. The chain carries TRBV29-1 and TRBJ2-1; TRBD2 aligns across 9 bases. CDR3 length equals 14 residues. The ends lost 6 bases at V and 4 bases at J; junction bases unmatched: 7. Germline CDR1 is SQVTM and CDR2 is ANQGSEA. The DNA for the CDR3 is TGCAGCGTCGCGCGACTAGCGGCATACAATGAGCAGTTCTTC. Translating gives CSVARLAAYNEQFF.

This chain links TRBV10-3 with TRBJ2-1; possible D gene TRBD1, 5 bases. With 6 bases removed from V and 0 bases from J, the gap between germline ends came to 9 bases. This CDR3 comprises 14 residues. The germline CDR1 and CDR2 sequences are ENHRY and SYGVKD. The CDR3 sequence is CAIRDIYSYNEQFF. As DNA, the CDR3 is TGTGCCATCAGGGACATATACTCCTACAATGAGCAGTTCTTC.

The chain carries TRBV6-2 or TRBV6-3 and TRBJ1-5, with a weak D call TRBD1 (5 bases). V lost 6 bases, J lost 2 bases, and 20 bases lay in between. The CDR3 loop spans 17 amino acids. Germline CDR1 and CDR2: MNHEY and SVGEGT. The CDR3 is CASSHPLRWDRNQPQHF. Here the CDR3 DNA reads TGTGCCAGCAGCCACCCTCTCCGTTGGGACCGCAATCAGCCCCAGCATTTT.